This TCR beta chain was captured by sequencing in a study of blood T cells in healthy people across ages (dated by TCRdb to the mid-2010s). About the investigation overall: In model experiments, template switching captured roughly one uniquely barcoded TCR beta cDNA molecule for every two T cells. To track age-related changes in TCR beta repertoire diversity, the study relied on deep sequencing normalized with unique cDNA molecular identifiers. The donors were split into four age groups: young (average about 16 years), middle-aged (over 35), aged (over 55) and long-lived (roughly 80). Two additional independent replicas of 1 million unique cDNA reads from the same blood draw were analyzed for two donors (one aged 18 to 29 and one aged 80 or older). Study-level results and caveats: Compared with the aged group, the long-lived group had more naive CD4+ T cells, fewer expanded clones and increased TCR diversity, a pattern suggesting age selection. Estimates of total diversity from one million sequenced T cells were regarded as lower bounds and underestimates. Bulk unsorted PBMC profiling prevented conclusive comparison of naive and antigen-experienced compartments. Observed TCR beta diversity correlated strongly with the percentage of naive T cells measured by flow cytometry. Observed TCR beta diversity per million T cells fell roughly linearly with age, and a significant reduction was already apparent by age around 36. Because the CMV infection status of the donors was unknown, age-related changes in expanded clonotypes may potentially have been confounded.

The library was made by 5' RACE. The listed sequencing device is Illumina HiSeq 2500. A second PCR of 7 to 11 cycles was run with a J-beta primer mix and a sample-barcoded 5' primer. A unique molecular identifier was introduced onto each TCR beta cDNA molecule by a template-switch 5' adaptor carrying 12 random nucleotides. Each sample yielded at least 2.5 million CDR3-containing paired-end reads. All of the RNA was converted into first-strand cDNA using the Mint cDNA synthesis kit, with a TRBC-specific oligonucleotide serving as the primer. Following uracil-DNA glycosylase treatment, all cDNA underwent a first 18-cycle PCR with the universal primers M1SS and BC2_uni_R. In the source study's methods: For normalization, 1 million high-quality reads, each with a distinct molecular identifier, were randomly selected from each sample. Reads sharing molecular identifiers were discarded rather than binned into consensus sequences. MiTCR, with a Q25 quality threshold and the strictest error-elimination algorithm, was used for CDR3 identification, clonotype clustering and error correction. A nonparametric unseen species model using Euler transformation provided a lower-bound estimate of total TCR beta diversity. TCRdb cleaned the public reads at Q25 with fastp, built clones with MiXCR and kept in-frame beta chains. When rows share a CDR3 protein, they turn into one entry using the most common DNA and genes. None of the V and J calls come from the authors' own analysis; TCRdb made them. This sample lists about 540,000 distinct CDR3 sequences; nearly 25% were detected once. Of the sample, around 10% is held by the ten largest clones.

The approximately 41 donors, aged about 6 to 95 years, were systemically healthy Caucasian individuals from Russia. Each donor gave 9.5 to 10 milliliters of peripheral blood, drawn into EDTA-treated Vacutainer tubes. PBMCs were isolated by Ficoll-Paque density-gradient centrifugation, with at least 7 million obtained per sample. Trizol reagent was used to extract total RNA from the PBMCs, yielding at least 5.5 micrograms per sample. For every donor, an aliquot of PBMCs went through flow cytometry to measure the percentages of naive CD45RAhigh/CD27high T cells. CDR1 SGHRS and CDR2 YFSETQ were looked up in the germline V gene. The CDR3 sequence holds 13 residues, the cysteine and phenylalanine included. The retained sequence is limited to the CDR3, 39 bases, with the frame set at the first base. Turning to this clonotype: Its antigen specificity is not known. No qualities accompany the bases; no much larger clone lies one base away.

These records were also assigned to another study, of T cells of mothers and their children. Per the second study: Nine systemically healthy Caucasian individuals, comprising three mothers and their six children, were included as donors. cDNA synthesis consumed the entire amount of extracted RNA, loaded at approximately 1.5 ug RNA in each 15 ul reaction. Sample barcodes and 2-4 random nucleotides were added via the M1S primer in the second PCR. Each mother yielded over 9 million TCR beta CDR3 reads and each child about 3 million reads. In both related and unrelated pairs, thymic selection shapes the output of TCR recombination in a similar way, with inherited differences having only a minor effect. Related mother-child pairs always showed normalized repertoire overlap that was slightly higher than in unrelated mother-child pairs, though the difference was never significant. No persistent microchimeric T cell clones were found, with a detection sensitivity of approximately 94 clones per million clonotypes. The study used deep NGS to compare TCR beta repertoires of mothers and children, seeking features distinguishing related mother-child pairs from unrelated individuals. The mean age was approximately 41 +/- 4 years for the mothers and roughly 11 +/- 4 years for the children. Libraries were sequenced on Illumina HiSeq 2000 with 100+100 nt paired-end reads after adapter ligation with NEBNext reagents. Mother and child libraries were prepared a month apart and sequenced in separate runs to prevent cross-contamination. Each donor had between roughly 500,000 and 2,200,000 distinct TCR beta clonotypes identified. Naive TCR beta clonotypes were estimated from low-frequency clonotypes matched to each donor's FACS-determined naive share, without sorting.

The sample comprised blood. The sequence was obtained from a boy younger than 18 in good health. This receptor chain uses TRBV5-1 and TRBJ2-5, with 7 bases in between that match TRBD2. The DNA end is more similar to TRBJ2-7, so the J call may be wrong. The CDR3 protein: CASRMAGVDEQYF. The DNA sequence follows: TGCGCCAGCAGGATGGCGGGAGTGGACGAGCAGTACTTC.